This T cell receptor (beta chain) was recorded in a study of blood T cell repertoires in COVID-19. Across the study: Specimens from acute and convalescent COVID-19 originated in the United States, Italy and Spain. PBMCs, B-cell-depleted T cells, or T cells were the source of the cDNA or gDNA that made up the material.

As handled by the study authors: Nucleated cell number was recorded as an estimate derived from reference gene primer amplification. Libraries were prepared by immunoSEQ multiplex PCR; TCRdb keeps only in-frame clonotypes and omits some of them. V and J calls and clone size are those listed in that table; D and trimming were worked out from the DNA. Of 130,000 to 150,000 clones in the sample, 65% to 85% were seen once. V was cut by 10 bases and J by 7 bases, with 14 bases left in between. Germline CDR1 is SNHLY and CDR2 is FYNNEI. CDR3 length: 13 amino acids. This sequence originates from a woman in her sixties with acute or convalescent COVID-19. This chain links TRBV2 with TRBJ1-6; TRBD1 might be the D (5 bases). The sequenced sample was peripheral blood. The CDR3 spells CATAGGGNSPLHF. CDR3 nucleotide sequence: TGTGCCACCGCAGGTGGGGGGAATTCACCCCTCCACTTT. The whole variable domain, remainder taken from reference TRBV2 and TRBJ1-6, is EPEVTQTPSHQVTQMGQEVILRCVPISNHLYFYWYRQILGQKVEFLVSFYNNEISEKSEIFDDQFSVERPDGSNFTLKIRSTKLEDSAMYFCATAGGGNSPLHFGNGTRLTVT.